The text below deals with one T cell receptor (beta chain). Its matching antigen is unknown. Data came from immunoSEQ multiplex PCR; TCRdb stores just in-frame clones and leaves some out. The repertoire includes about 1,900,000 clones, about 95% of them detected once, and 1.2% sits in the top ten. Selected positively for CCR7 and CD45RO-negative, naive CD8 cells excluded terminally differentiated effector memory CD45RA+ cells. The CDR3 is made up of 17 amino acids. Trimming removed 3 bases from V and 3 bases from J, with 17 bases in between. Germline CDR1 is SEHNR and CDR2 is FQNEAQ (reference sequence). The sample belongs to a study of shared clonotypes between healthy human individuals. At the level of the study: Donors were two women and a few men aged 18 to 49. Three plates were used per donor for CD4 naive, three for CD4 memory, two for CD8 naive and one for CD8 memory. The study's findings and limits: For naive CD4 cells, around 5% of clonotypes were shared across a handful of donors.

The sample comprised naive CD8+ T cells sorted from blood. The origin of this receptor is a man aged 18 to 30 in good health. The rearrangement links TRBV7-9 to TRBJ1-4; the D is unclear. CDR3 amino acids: CASSFAGLGNPNEKLFF. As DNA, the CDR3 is TGTGCCAGCAGCTTTGCGGGGTTGGGAAACCCTAATGAAAAACTGTTTTTT. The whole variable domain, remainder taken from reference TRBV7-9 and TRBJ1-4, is DTGVSQNPRHKITKRGQNVTFRCDPISEHNRLYWYRQTLGQGPEFLTYFQNEAQLEKSRLLSDRFSAERPKGSFSTLEIQRTEQGDSAMYLCASSFAGLGNPNEKLFFGSGTQLSVL.